Listed below are T cell receptor beta chains from one sample, sequenced in a study of blood T cells in healthy people across ages. One entry per CDR3 protein, called by TCRdb with MiXCR from the 5' RACE reads. The data contain about 580,000 distinct CDR3 sequences, around half of them singletons. Sequenced: blood. Receptors were obtained from a man aged 80 or over in good health. CDR3s include the opening cysteine and the closing phenylalanine or tryptophan. Fields, in order: J gene, clone size, V gene, D gene, CDR3 DNA, CDR3 protein. A D gene is named only where the DNA matches it firmly. Only some rows state a clone size, as once, few, many or a class for expanded clones.

TRBJ1-2 | few | TRBV29-1 | . | TGCAGCGTAAGCCGGGACATGAACTATGGCTACACCTTC | CSVSRDMNYGYTF
TRBJ2-3 | . | TRBV2 | TRBD2 | TGTGCCAGCAGCGATGACACTAGCGGGGGGCGAGATACGCAGTATTTT | CASSDDTSGGRDTQYF
TRBJ2-7 | . | TRBV20-1 | . | TGCAGTGCTCTACCGACCCATAGCTCCTACGAGCAGTACTTC | CSALPTHSSYEQYF
TRBJ2-7 | . | TRBV11-2 | . | TGTGCCAGCAGCTTAAATTTGGCAGGCCCCTACGAGCAGTACTTC | CASSLNLAGPYEQYF
TRBJ1-6 | . | TRBV11-2 | . | TGTGCCAGCAGCTTAGAGCGTGGCAGGGATTCACCCCTCCACTTT | CASSLERGRDSPLHF
TRBJ1-6 | few | TRBV20-1 | . | TGCAGTGCGGGTGATCGCGTGTCACCCCTCCACTTT | CSAGDRVSPLHF
TRBJ2-1 | . | TRBV9 | . | TGTGCCAGCAGCGTAGCCTCAAGGGGACCAGGGGCATACAATGAGCAGTTCTTC | CASSVASRGPGAYNEQFF
TRBJ2-3 | . | TRBV20-1 | . | TGCAGTGCTGATTCGGGATTAGATACGCAGTATTTT | CSADSGLDTQYF
TRBJ1-4 | few | TRBV12-3/TRBV12-4 | . | TGTGCCAGCAGTTTTAGAGATACTAATGAAAAACTGTTTTTT | CASSFRDTNEKLFF
TRBJ2-7 | few | TRBV3-1 | TRBD2 | TGTGCCAGCAGCCAAGTGCCGGGGGGGGAGCAGTACTTC | CASSQVPGGEQYF
TRBJ1-6 | . | TRBV7-9 | . | TGTGCCAGCAGCGGAAGGACAGCGAATTCACCCCTCCACTTT | CASSGRTANSPLHF
TRBJ2-3 | few | TRBV24-1 | . | TGTGCCACAGGGACTCCCGGAGATACGCAGTATTTT | CATGTPGDTQYF
TRBJ1-2 | . | TRBV7-3 | . | TGTGCCAGCAGCCCACGCGGGGGAGGAGGCTACACCTTC | CASSPRGGGGYTF
TRBJ2-2 | many | TRBV6-6 | . | TGTGCCAGCAGTCCGACAGGGAACACCGGGGAGCTGTTTTTT | CASSPTGNTGELFF
TRBJ2-7 | . | TRBV24-1 | TRBD1 | TGTGCCACCAGTTCAGCGGGACAGGGGATCCGCGAGCAGTACTTC | CATSSAGQGIREQYF